This T cell receptor beta chain originates from a study of blood T cell repertoires in COVID-19. Overall study: Samples of COVID-19 (acute and convalescent) were obtained from the United States, Italy and Spain. Sample material is recorded as cDNA or gDNA derived from T cells, B-cell-depleted T cells, or PBMCs.

The CDR3 consists of 13 residues. Trimming took off 3 bases at V and 1 base at J, with 7 bases between the two ends. In the study's own analysis: Researchers report that nucleated cell counts were estimated from reference gene primer amplification. TCRdb keeps only in-frame clones here, not all; method: immunoSEQ multiplex PCR. For V, J and clone size, that table is used; D and trimming come from the DNA. The repertoire consists of tens of thousands of clones, with roughly 79% occurring once and the leading ten covering about 5.3%. The clonotype was recovered from a woman aged 55-70 years with acute or convalescent COVID-19. This chain links TRBV12-3 or TRBV12-4 with TRBJ2-7, with D perhaps TRBD2 (6 bases). The source material was peripheral blood. The CDR3 here is CASSLGTSYEQYF. The DNA for the CDR3 is TGTGCCAGCAGTTTGGGGACTTCCTACGAGCAGTACTTC.